Sequencing of this T cell receptor beta chain was carried out in a study of OX40 agonist ivuxolimab in advanced cancers. Across the whole study: It was ivuxolimab, an agonistic anti-OX40 (CD134) antibody, that patients were treated with.

Germline V gene sequence: CDR1 GTSNPN, CDR2 SVGIG (reference sequence). The CDR3 contains 14 residues. V lost 2 bases and J lost 7, with 15 bases in between. With baseline, cycle 4 day 1, and cycle 7 day 1 as timepoints, blood was sampled. Generated by immunoSEQ multiplex PCR, the TCRdb table keeps only in-frame clones and is missing some. The repertoire holds 60,000 to 100,000 clones, with 80% to 90% as singletons. This TCR was sampled from an adult with an advanced solid tumor such as melanoma, head and neck, liver or kidney cancer. The V call is TRBV30, the J call TRBJ2-1; D gene unclear. The starting material was CD4+ or CD8+ T cells sorted from blood, obtained in a trial of the OX40 agonist ivuxolimab. DNA of the CDR3: TGTGCCTGGAGTCCTCCCGGACCCCGGAATGAGCAGTTCTTC. Its translation: CAWSPPGPRNEQFF.